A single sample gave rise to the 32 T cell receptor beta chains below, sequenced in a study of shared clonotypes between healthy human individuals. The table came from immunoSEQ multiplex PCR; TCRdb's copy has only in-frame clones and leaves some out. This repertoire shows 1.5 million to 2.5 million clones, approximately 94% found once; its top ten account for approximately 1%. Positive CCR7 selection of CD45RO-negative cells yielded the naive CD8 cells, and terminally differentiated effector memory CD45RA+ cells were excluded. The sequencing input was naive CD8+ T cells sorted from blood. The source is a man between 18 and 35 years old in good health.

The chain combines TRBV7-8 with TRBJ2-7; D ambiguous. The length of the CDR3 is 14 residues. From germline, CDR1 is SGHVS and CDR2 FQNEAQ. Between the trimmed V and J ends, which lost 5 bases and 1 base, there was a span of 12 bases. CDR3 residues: CASSTRAASYEQYF. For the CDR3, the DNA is TGTGCCAGCAGCACCCGGGCAGCGTCCTACGAGCAGTACTTC.

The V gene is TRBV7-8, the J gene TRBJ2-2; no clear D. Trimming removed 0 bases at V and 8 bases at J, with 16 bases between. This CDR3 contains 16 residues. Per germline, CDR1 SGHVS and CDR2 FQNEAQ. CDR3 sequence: CASSLARVGPRGELFF. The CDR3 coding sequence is TGTGCCAGCAGCTTAGCTCGGGTAGGCCCTCGAGGGGAGCTGTTTTTT.

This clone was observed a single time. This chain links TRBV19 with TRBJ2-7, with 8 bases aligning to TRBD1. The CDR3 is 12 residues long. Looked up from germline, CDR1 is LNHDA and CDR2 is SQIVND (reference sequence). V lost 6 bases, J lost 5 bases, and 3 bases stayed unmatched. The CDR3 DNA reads TGTGCCAGTAGCGACAGGGGCAACGAGCAGTACTTC. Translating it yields CASSDRGNEQYF.

The CDR3 sequence: CASTPTSGGANEQFF. CDR3 DNA: TGTGCCAGTACCCCGACTAGCGGGGGGGCTAATGAGCAGTTCTTC. The rearrangement joins TRBV19 to TRBJ2-1, with 14 positions matching TRBD2. The germline CDR1 and CDR2 sequences are LNHDA and SQIVND (reference sequence). The CDR3 sequence is 15 residues long. V was clipped by 7 bases and J by 7 bases; unmatched bases: 6.

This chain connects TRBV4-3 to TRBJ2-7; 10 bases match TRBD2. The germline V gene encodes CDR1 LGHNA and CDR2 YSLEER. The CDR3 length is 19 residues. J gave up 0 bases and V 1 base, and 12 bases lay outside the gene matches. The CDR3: CASSQVFLAGALSSYEQYF. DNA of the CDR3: TGCGCCAGCAGCCAAGTTTTCCTAGCGGGAGCCTTAAGCTCCTACGAGCAGTACTTC.

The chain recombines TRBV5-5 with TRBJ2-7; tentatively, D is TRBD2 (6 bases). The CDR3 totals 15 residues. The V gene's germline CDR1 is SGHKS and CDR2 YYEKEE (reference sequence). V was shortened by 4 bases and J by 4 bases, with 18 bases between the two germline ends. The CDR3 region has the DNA TGTGCCAGCAGCCCGGAACCGGGACTTCATTACGAGCAGTACTTC. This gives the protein CASSPEPGLHYEQYF. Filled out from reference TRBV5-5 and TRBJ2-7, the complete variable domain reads DAGVTQSPTHLIKTRGQQVTLRCSPISGHKSVSWYQQVLGQGPQFIFQYYEKEERGRGNFPDRFSARQFPNYSSELNVNALLLGDSALYLCASSPEPGLHYEQYFGPGTRLTVT.

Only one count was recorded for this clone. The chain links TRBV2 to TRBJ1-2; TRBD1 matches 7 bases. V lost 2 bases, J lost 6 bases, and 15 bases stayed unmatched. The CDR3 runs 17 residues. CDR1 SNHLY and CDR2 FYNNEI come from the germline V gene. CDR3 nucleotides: TGTGCCAGCAGTGAATGGTTCGGGACAGATGCCTATGATGGCTACACCTTC. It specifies CASSEWFGTDAYDGYTF.

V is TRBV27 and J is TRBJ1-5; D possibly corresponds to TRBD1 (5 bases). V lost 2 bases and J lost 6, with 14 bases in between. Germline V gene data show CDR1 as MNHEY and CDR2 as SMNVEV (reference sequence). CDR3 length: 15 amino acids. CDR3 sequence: CASSLAGPDRQPQHF. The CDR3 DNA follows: TGTGCCAGCAGTTTAGCGGGACCCGACCGTCAGCCCCAGCATTTT.

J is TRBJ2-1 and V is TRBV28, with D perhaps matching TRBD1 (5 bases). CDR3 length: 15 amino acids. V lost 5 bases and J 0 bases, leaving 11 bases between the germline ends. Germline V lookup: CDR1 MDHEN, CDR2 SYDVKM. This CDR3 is CASSLGATSYNEQFF. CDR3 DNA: TGTGCCAGCAGTCTTGGGGCCACCTCCTACAATGAGCAGTTCTTC. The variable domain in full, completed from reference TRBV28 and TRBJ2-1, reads DVKVTQSSRYLVKRTGEKVFLECVQDMDHENMFWYRQDPGLGLRLIYFSYDVKMKEKGDIPEGYSVSREKKERFSLILESASTNQTSMYLCASSLGATSYNEQFFGPGTRLTVL.

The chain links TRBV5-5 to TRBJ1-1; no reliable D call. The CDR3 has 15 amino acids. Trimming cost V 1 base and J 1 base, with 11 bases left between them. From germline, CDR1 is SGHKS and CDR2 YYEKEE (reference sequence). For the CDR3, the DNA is TGTGCCAGCAGCTTGTCAGCCAGGTCGAACACTGAAGCTTTCTTT. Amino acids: CASSLSARSNTEAFF.

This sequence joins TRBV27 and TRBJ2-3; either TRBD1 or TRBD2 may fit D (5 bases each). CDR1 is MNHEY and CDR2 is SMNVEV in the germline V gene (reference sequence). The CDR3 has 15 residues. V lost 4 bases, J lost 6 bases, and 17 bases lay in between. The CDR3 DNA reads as TGTGCCAGCAGTTCCCTGGGGGAAGTCCCTGATACGCAGTATTTT. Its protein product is CASSSLGEVPDTQYF.

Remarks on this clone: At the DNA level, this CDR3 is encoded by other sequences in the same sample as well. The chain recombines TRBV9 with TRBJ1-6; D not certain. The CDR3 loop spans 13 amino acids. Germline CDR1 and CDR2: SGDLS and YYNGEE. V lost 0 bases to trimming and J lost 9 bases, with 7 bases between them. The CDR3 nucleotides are TGTGCCAGCAGCGTAGATGATGGTTCACCCCTCCACTTT. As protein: CASSVDDGSPLHF.

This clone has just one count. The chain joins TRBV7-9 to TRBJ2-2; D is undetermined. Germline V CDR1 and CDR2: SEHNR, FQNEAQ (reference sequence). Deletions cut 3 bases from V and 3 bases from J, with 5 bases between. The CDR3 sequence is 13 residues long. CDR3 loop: CASSFEYTGELFF. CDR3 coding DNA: TGTGCCAGCAGCTTCGAGTACACCGGGGAGCTGTTTTTT. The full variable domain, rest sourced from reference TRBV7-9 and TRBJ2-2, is DTGVSQNPRHKITKRGQNVTFRCDPISEHNRLYWYRQTLGQGPEFLTYFQNEAQLEKSRLLSDRFSAERPKGSFSTLEIQRTEQGDSAMYLCASSFEYTGELFFGEGSRLTVL.

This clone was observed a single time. This CDR3 is CASRERTSGTGELFF. Here the CDR3 DNA reads TGTGCCAGCAGAGAGCGGACTAGCGGCACCGGGGAGCTGTTTTTT. The V and J genes are TRBV6-6 and TRBJ2-2, with 10 bases lining up with TRBD2. CDR1 is MNHNY and CDR2 is SVGAGI in the germline V gene (reference sequence). After removal of 6 bases from V and 4 bases from J, the junction contained 5 bases not matched to a gene. The CDR3 loop spans 15 amino acids.

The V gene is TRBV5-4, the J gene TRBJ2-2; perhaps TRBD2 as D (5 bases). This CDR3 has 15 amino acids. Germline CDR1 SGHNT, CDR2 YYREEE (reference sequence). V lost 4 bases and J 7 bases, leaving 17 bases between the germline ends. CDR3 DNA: TGTGCCAGCAGCGCAATAGAGCGTCGGGGCGGGGAGCTGTTTTTT. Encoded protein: CASSAIERRGGELFF. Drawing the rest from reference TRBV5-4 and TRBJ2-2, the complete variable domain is ETGVTQSPTHLIKTRGQQVTLRCSSQSGHNTVSWYQQALGQGPQFIFQYYREEENGRGNFPPRFSGLQFPNYSSELNVNALELDDSALYLCASSAIERRGGELFFGEGSRLTVL.

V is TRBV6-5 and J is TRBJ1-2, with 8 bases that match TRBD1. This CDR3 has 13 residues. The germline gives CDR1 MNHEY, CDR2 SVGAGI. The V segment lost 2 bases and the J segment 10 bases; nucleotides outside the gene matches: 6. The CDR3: CASSYGPQGAYTF. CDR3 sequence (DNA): TGTGCCAGCAGTTACGGCCCCCAGGGGGCCTACACCTTC.

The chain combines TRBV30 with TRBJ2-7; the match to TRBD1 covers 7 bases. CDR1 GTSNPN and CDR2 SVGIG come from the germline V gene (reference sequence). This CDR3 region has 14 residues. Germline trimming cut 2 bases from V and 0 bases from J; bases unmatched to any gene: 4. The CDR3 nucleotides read TGTGCCTGGAGTAAGGGGGCAGGCTCCTACGAGCAGTACTTC. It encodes CAWSKGAGSYEQYF.

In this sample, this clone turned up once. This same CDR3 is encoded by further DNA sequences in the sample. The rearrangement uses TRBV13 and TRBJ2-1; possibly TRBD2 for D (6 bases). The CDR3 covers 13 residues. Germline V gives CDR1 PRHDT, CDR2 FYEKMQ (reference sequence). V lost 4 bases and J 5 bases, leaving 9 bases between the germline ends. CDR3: CASSSGLNNEQFF. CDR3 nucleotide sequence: TGTGCCAGCAGCTCGGGACTTAACAATGAGCAGTTCTTC.

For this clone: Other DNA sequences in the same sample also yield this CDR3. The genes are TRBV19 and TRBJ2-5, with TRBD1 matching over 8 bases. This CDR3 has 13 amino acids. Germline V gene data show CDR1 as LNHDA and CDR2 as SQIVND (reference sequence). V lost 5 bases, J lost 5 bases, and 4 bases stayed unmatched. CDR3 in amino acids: CASSPDRGETQYF. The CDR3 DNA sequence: TGTGCCAGTAGTCCCGACAGGGGTGAGACCCAGTACTTC.

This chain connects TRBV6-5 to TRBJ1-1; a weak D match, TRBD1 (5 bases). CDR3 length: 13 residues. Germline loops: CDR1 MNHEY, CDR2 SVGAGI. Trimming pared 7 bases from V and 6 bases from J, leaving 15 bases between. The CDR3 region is CASTGRAEAEAFF. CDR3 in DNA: TGTGCCAGCACAGGGAGGGCTGAGGCTGAAGCTTTCTTT.

The CDR3 loop is CASSPGQVNNEQFF. The CDR3, as DNA: TGTGCCAGCAGCCCCGGACAGGTTAACAATGAGCAGTTCTTC. The rearrangement joins TRBV13 to TRBJ2-1, with 7 bases aligning to TRBD1. The J segment lost 5 bases and the V segment lost 5 bases, leaving 6 bases of the junction unmatched. There are 14 residues in the CDR3. Germline V CDR1 and CDR2: PRHDT, FYEKMQ (reference sequence).

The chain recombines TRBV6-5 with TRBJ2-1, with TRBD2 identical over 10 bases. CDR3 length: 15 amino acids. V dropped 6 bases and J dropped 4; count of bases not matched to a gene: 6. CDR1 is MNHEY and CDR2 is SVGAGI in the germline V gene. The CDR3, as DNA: TGTGCCAGCAGCTCACTAGCGGGAAAATACAATGAGCAGTTCTTC. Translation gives CASSSLAGKYNEQFF.

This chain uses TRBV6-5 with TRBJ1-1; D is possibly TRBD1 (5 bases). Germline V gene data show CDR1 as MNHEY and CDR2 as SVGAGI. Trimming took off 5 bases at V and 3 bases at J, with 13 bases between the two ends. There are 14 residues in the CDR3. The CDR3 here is CASSRDGAHTEAFF. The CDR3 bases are TGTGCCAGCAGTCGTGACGGGGCCCACACTGAAGCTTTCTTT.

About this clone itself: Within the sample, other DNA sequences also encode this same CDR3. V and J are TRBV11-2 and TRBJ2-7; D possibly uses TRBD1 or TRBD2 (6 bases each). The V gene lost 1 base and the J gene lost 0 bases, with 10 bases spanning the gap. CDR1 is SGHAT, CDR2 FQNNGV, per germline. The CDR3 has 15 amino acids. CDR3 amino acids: CASSLGGASSYEQYF. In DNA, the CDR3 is TGTGCCAGCAGCTTAGGGGGGGCCAGCTCCTACGAGCAGTACTTC.

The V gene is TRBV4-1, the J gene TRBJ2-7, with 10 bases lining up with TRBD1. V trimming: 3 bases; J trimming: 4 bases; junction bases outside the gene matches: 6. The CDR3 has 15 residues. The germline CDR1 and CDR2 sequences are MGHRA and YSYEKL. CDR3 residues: CASSHTGQGDYEQYF. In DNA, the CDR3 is TGCGCCAGCAGCCATACCGGACAGGGGGATTACGAGCAGTACTTC.

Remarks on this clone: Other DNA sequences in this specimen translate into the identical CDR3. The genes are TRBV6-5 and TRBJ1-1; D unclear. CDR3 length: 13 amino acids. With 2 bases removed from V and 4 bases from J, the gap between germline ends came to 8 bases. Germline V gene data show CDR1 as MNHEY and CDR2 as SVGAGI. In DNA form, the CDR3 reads TGTGCCAGCAGTTACCGAGAGGGCACTGAAGCTTTCTTT. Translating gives CASSYREGTEAFF.

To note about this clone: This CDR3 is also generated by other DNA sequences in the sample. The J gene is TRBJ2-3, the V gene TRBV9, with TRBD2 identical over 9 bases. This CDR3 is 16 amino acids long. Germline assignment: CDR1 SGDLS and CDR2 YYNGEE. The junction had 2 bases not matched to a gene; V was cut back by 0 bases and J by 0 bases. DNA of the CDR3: TGTGCCAGCAGCGTAGGACTAGCGGAGAGCACAGATACGCAGTATTTT. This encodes CASSVGLAESTDTQYF.

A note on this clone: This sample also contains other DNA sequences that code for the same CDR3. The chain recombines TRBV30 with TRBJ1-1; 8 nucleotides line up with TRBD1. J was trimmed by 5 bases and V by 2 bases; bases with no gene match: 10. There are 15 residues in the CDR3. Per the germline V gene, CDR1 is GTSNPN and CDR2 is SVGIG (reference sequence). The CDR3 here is CAWSLPGGAETEAFF. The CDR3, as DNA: TGTGCCTGGAGTTTGCCAGGGGGCGCGGAAACTGAAGCTTTCTTT. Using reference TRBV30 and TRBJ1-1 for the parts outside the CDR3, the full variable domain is SQTIHQWPATLVQPVGSPLSLECTVEGTSNPNLYWYRQAAGRGLQLLFYSVGIGQISSEVPQNLSASRPQDRQFILSSKKLLLSDSGFYLCAWSLPGGAETEAFFGQGTRLTVV.

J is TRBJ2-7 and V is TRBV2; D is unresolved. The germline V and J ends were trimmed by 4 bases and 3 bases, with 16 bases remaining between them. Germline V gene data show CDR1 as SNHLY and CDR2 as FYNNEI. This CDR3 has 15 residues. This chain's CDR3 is CASSVSAALYYEQYF. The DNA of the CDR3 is TGTGCCAGCAGTGTTTCCGCCGCCCTGTACTACGAGCAGTACTTC.

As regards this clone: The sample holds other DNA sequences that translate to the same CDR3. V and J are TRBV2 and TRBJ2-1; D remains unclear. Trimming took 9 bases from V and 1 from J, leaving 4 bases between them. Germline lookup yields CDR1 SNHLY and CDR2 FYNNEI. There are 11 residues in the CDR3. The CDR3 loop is CASGSYNEQFF. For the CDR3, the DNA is TGTGCCAGTGGATCCTACAATGAGCAGTTCTTC.

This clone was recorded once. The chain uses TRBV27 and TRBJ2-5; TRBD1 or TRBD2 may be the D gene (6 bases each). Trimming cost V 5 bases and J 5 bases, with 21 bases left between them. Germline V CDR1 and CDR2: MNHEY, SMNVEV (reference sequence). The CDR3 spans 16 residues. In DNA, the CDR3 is TGTGCCAGCAGTGCTGACCTCGGGGGCCAGTCCGAGACCCAGTACTTC. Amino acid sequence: CASSADLGGQSETQYF.

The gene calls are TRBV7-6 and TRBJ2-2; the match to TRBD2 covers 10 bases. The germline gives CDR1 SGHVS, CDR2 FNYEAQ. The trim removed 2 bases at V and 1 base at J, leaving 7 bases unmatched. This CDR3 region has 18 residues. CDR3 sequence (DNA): TGTGCCAGCAGCTTAATCAGCGGGGGGGCCGAGAACACCGGGGAGCTGTTTTTT. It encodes CASSLISGGAENTGELFF.